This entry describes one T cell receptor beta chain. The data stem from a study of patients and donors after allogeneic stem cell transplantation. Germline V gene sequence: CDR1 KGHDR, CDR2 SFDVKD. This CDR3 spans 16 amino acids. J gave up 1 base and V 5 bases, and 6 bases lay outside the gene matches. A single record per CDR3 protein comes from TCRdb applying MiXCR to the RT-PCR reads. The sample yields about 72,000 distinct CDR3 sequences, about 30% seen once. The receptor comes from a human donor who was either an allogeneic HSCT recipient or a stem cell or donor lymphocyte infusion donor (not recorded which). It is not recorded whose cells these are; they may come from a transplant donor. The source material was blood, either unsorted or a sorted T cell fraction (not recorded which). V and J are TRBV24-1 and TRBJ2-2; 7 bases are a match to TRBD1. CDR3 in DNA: TGTGCCACCAGTGCTACCGGGACAGAGAACACCGGGGAGCTGTTTTTT. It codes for CATSATGTENTGELFF.